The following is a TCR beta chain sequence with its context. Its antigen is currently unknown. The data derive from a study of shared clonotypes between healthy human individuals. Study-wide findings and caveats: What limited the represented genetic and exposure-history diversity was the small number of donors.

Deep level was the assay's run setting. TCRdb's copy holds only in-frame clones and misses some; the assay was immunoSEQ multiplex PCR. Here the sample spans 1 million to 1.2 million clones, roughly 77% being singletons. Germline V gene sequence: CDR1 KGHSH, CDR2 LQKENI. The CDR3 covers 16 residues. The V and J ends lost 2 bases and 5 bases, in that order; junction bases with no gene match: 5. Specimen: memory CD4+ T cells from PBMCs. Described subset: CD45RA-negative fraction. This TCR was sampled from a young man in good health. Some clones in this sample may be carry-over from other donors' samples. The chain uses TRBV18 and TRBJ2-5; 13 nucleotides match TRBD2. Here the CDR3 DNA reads TGTGCCAGCTCACCAGGACTAGCGGGAGTCGGTGAGACCCAGTACTTC. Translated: CASSPGLAGVGETQYF.